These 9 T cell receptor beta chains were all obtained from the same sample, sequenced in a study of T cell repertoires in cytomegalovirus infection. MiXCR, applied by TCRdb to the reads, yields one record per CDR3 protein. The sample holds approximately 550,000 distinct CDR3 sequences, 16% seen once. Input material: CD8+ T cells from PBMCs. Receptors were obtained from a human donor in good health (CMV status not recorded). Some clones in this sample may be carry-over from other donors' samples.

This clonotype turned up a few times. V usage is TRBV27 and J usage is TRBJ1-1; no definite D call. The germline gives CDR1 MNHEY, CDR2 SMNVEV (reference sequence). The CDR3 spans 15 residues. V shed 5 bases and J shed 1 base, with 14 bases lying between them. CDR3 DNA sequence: TGTGCCAGCAGTCCGCGTGGGGTTCAGAACACTGAAGCTTTCTTT. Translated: CASSPRGVQNTEAFF.

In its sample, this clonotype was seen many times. CDR3 protein: CASSISFSYNSPLHF. CDR3 DNA sequence: TGTGCCAGCAGTATTAGTTTCTCCTATAATTCACCCCTCCACTTT. The chain employs TRBV12-3 or TRBV12-4 and TRBJ1-6; D ambiguous. The CDR3 is 15 amino acids. V was clipped by 5 bases and J by 0 bases, with 8 bases between them.

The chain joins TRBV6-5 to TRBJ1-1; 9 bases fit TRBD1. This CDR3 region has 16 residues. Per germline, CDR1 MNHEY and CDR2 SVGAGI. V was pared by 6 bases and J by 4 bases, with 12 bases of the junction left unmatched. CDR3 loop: CASSRTGANLATEAFF. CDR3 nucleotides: TGTGCCAGCAGCCGGACAGGGGCTAATTTGGCCACTGAAGCTTTCTTT.

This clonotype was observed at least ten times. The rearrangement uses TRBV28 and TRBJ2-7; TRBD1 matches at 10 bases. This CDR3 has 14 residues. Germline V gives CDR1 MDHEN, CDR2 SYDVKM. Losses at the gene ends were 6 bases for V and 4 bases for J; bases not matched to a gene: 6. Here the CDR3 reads CASREGTGDYEQYF. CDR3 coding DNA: TGTGCCAGCAGAGAAGGGACAGGGGATTACGAGCAGTACTTC.

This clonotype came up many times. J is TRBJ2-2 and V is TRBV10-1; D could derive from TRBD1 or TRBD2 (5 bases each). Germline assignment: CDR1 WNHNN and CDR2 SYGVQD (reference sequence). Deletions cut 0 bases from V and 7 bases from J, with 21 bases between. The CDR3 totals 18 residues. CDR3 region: CASSESTGTRIAGGELFF. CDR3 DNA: TGCGCCAGCAGTGAGTCCACCGGGACCAGGATTGCTGGCGGGGAGCTGTTTTTT.

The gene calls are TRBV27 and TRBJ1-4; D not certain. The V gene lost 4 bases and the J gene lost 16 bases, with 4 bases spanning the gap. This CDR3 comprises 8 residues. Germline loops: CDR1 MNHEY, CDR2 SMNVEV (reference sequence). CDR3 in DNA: TGTGCCAGCAGTTCAAGGTTTTTT. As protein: CASSSRFF.

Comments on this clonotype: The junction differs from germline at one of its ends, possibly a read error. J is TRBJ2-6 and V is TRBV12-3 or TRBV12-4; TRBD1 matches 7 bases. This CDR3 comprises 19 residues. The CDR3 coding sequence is TGTGCCAGCAGTCCTCGGACAGGTTATCCTCTTTCTGGGGCCAACATCCTGACTTTC. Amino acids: CASSPRTGYPLSGANILTF.

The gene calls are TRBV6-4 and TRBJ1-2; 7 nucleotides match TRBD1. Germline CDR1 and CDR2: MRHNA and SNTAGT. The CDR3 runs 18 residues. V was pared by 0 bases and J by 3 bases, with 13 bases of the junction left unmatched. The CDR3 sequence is CASSDSSMTGMGYYGYTF. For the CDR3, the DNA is TGTGCCAGCAGTGACTCTTCTATGACAGGGATGGGCTACTATGGCTACACCTTC.

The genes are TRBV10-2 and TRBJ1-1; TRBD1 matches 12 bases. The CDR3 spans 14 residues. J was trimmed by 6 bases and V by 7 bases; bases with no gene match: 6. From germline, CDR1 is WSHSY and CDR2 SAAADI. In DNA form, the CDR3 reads TGCGCCAGCAAACCGGGACAGGGGGCCTCTGAAGCTTTCTTT. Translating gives CASKPGQGASEAFF.